This TCR beta chain was identified during a study of blood T cell repertoires in COVID-19. As for the study in general: From the United States, Italy and Spain came samples of acute and convalescent COVID-19. T cells, B-cell-depleted T cells, or PBMCs provided the cDNA or gDNA that served as material.

V gave up 4 bases and J gave up 6 bases, with 12 bases separating them. The CDR3 runs to 13 residues. CDR1 and CDR2 (germline): MNHNY, SVGAGI (reference sequence). In the study's own analysis: The authors estimated nucleated cell counts from reference gene primer amplification. Generated by immunoSEQ multiplex PCR, the TCRdb table keeps only in-frame clones and is missing some. V and J calls and clone size are copied from that table; D and trimming were computed from the DNA. Seen here are around 100,000 clones, roughly 90% observed once, and the top ten hold 3.5%. The rearrangement links TRBV6-6 to TRBJ1-1; D may be TRBD1 (6 bases). Sequencing was done on a sample of peripheral blood. This clonotype originated in a woman between 55 and 75 years old with acute or convalescent COVID-19. The CDR3 sequence: CASSFQGNPEAFF. The CDR3 coding sequence is TGTGCCAGCAGTTTCCAGGGGAATCCTGAAGCTTTCTTT.